This T cell receptor (beta chain) derives from a study of CD8+ T cells in alopecia areata listed by TCRdb under 2018. Study-level background: Treated patients were enrolled in an open-label pilot trial of oral tofacitinib at 5 to 10 mg twice daily for moderate-to-severe alopecia areata. Patients stayed on tofacitinib for 6 to 18 months and then had 6 months of follow-up off drug so that delayed response and recurrence could be assessed. For the treated patients, the SALT score, which quantifies what percentage of scalp surface area is affected, served as the measure of disease severity. High-throughput TCRbeta sequencing was used to examine T cell clonal expansion in alopecia areata in both the C3H/HeJ mouse model and human patients. Human TCRbeta sequencing covered scalp tissue and sorted CD4+ and CD8+ peripheral blood T cells from patchy and totalis/universalis alopecia areata patients and healthy controls. Tofacitinib-treated patients had biopsies at baseline and at 4 and 24 weeks of treatment, with a later scalp biopsy in several patients. Scalp clonality was compared across normal scalp (n=4), patchy alopecia areata scalp (n=8), and alopecia totalis/universalis scalp (n=8). The RNA source kit depended on sample type: the PAXgene miRNA kit for fixed scalp, the miRNeasy kit for PBMCs, and the RNeasy kit for mouse skin. TCRbeta CDR3 regions were amplified by immunoSEQ multiplex PCR using 35 Vbeta forward and 13 Jbeta reverse primers. The paper as a whole reports these results and caveats: Many expanded lesional clones were found to persist in scalp and blood during tofacitinib treatment, and relapse after treatment cessation may be partly explained by this persistence. Tofacitinib significantly lowered scalp clonality and the number of expanded CD8+ clones among the top 100 scalp clones. The treated cohort was small, with a single nonresponder, so links between baseline CD8+ expansion and response need larger studies. Higher clonality and more expanded CD8+ clones were observed in lesional scalp than in normal scalp, particularly in alopecia totalis/universalis, a finding suggestive of antigenic drive. Scalp TCR repertoire analysis is complicated because resident alphabeta T cells in normal human skin are also sequenced, whereas mouse skin is dominated by gammadelta T cells. Shared TCR sequences between patients were less evident than in mice, which may be partly attributable to HLA diversity in the patient population.

This clone occurred a few times. Its antigen is unknown. The record has no base qualities; no much larger clone is one base away. The sample's time point label, in plain terms: roughly 24 weeks on oral tofacitinib. This sample's treatment or condition label indicates: oral pan-JAK inhibitor, 5-10 mg twice daily. From alopecia areata patients, peripheral blood was collected along with lesional scalp punch biopsies. PBMCs were separated by density centrifugation and stained for CD3, CD4 and CD8, after which CD4+ and CD8+ T cells were sorted on a FACSAria. Receptor amplification or capture employed the immunoSEQ multiplex PCR assay. RNA was extracted from all samples and reverse transcribed into cDNA, which served as template for TCR sequencing. SuperScript III was used for first-strand cDNA synthesis, primed with a 2:1 mix of oligo-dT and random hexamers. Amplification bias was assessed with a synthetic immune receptor repertoire, and residual bias was removed computationally. In the authors' own workflow: Raw reads were preprocessed to remove errors, and CDR3 was defined according to IMGT conventions as the region from the conserved cysteine to phenylalanine. Clonality was calculated as 1 minus Shannon entropy normalized by log2 of the number of productive unique TCRs. Whether scalp clones were CD4 or CD8 was inferred by matching scalp TCRbeta sequences against CD4 and CD8 repertoires sorted from blood. In its TCRdb copy, this immuneACCESS table keeps in-frame sequences only and misses some clones. Where compared with another copy, unresolved V genes explain less than half of these, and the others have no known cause. V, J and clone size derive from that table, while D and trimming were established from the DNA sequence. Here the sample has 200,000 or so clones; nearly 60% occur a single time. The top ten constitute about 5% of the sample.

Measured from the cysteine to the phenylalanine, the CDR3 is 15 residues long. Only the CDR3 DNA is retained, 45 bases long and in frame from the first base. The junction shows trimming of 0 bases on V and 2 bases on J, plus 10 bases between the germline ends. The CDR1 and CDR2 encoded by the germline V gene are MGHRA and YSYEKL. Here the chain combines TRBV4-1 and TRBJ1-2; a tentative D match to TRBD1 spans 5 bases. The sequencing here drew on CD4+ T cells sorted from blood, taken at week 24, from a patient treated with tofacitinib. This TCR was recovered from a human donor with alopecia areata. The sequenced DNA is TGCGCCAGCAGCCAAGATGTCAGGGTGAACTATGGCTACACCTTC. Its protein product is CASSQDVRVNYGYTF.